Presented here are 22 T cell receptor beta chains from one specimen sequenced in a study of cytomegalovirus exposure and HLA in healthy donors. Using immunoSEQ multiplex PCR, the repertoire was profiled, and TCRdb retains in-frame clones only, with some absent. The sample lists 55,000 to 70,000 clones; 85% to 95% were seen once. The sample consisted of PBMCs. The receptor set was obtained from a man aged 18 to 30 in good health and CMV-seropositive.

This clone has only a few counts. V usage is TRBV7-3 and J usage is TRBJ2-1, with D uncertain. This CDR3 is built from 12 residues. Looked up from germline, CDR1 is SGHTA and CDR2 is FQGTGA. Trimming removed 2 bases at V and 5 bases at J, with 4 bases between. The CDR3 DNA follows: TGTGCCAGCAGCTTACGAGACAATGAGCAGTTCTTC. Amino acid sequence: CASSLRDNEQFF.

V is TRBV9 and J is TRBJ2-7; 9 bases agree with TRBD2. Germline CDR1 is SGDLS and CDR2 is YYNGEE. The CDR3 runs 18 residues. V gave up 0 bases and J gave up 0 bases; unmatched junction bases: 10. Here the CDR3 reads CASSVGASGTYHSYEQYF. The CDR3 region has the DNA TGTGCCAGCAGCGTAGGAGCTAGCGGGACCTACCACTCCTACGAGCAGTACTTC.

The V call is TRBV9, the J call TRBJ1-4; D ambiguous. The V gene lost 2 bases and the J gene lost 1 base, with 12 bases spanning the gap. The germline V gene encodes CDR1 SGDLS and CDR2 YYNGEE. The CDR3 runs to 16 residues. The CDR3 region is CASSVNFGGTNEKLFF. The CDR3, as DNA: TGTGCCAGCAGCGTTAACTTTGGTGGAACTAATGAAAAACTGTTTTTT.

This clone was counted a single time. The chain couples TRBV19 to TRBJ1-2; perhaps TRBD1 as D (6 bases). Germline CDR1 and CDR2: LNHDA and SQIVND (reference sequence). V lost 6 bases and J lost 0, with 11 bases in between. This CDR3 has 14 residues. CDR3 residues: CASRTEGANYGYTF. CDR3 sequence (DNA): TGTGCCAGTAGAACAGAGGGGGCTAACTATGGCTACACCTTC.

The chain employs TRBV10-3 and TRBJ2-3; 8 nucleotides agree with TRBD1. Germline assignment: CDR1 ENHRY and CDR2 SYGVKD. The CDR3 consists of 15 residues. With 0 bases clipped from V and 5 bases from J, the junction kept 4 bases outside the gene matches. CDR3 in amino acids: CAISESQGARDTQYF. The CDR3 DNA follows: TGTGCCATCAGTGAGTCTCAGGGGGCGCGAGATACGCAGTATTTT.

This chain connects TRBV6-1 to TRBJ2-2; TRBD2 aligns across 7 bases. CDR1 and CDR2 (germline): MNHNS, SASEGT. The junction had 5 bases not matched to a gene; V was cut back by 7 bases and J by 3 bases. The CDR3 is 14 amino acids. CDR3 region: CASIQRGDTGELFF. CDR3 DNA sequence: TGTGCCAGCATCCAACGGGGGGACACCGGGGAGCTGTTTTTT.

This clone has a single count. This rearrangement joins TRBV29-1 to TRBJ1-2; perhaps TRBD1 as D (6 bases). The CDR3 totals 11 residues. Germline assignment: CDR1 SQVTM and CDR2 ANQGSEA. V was shortened by 7 bases and J by 6 bases, with 12 bases between the two germline ends. The CDR3 DNA reads TGCAGCGCCCGGGAGGGGGATGGCTACACCTTC. It codes for CSAREGDGYTF.

The chain couples TRBV13 to TRBJ2-3; 9 bases agree with TRBD2. Trimming at V came to 5 bases and at J to 6 bases, leaving 15 bases not matched to a gene. The germline V gene has CDR1 PRHDT and CDR2 FYEKMQ (reference sequence). The length of the CDR3 is 17 residues. Written as DNA, the CDR3 is TGTGCCAGCAGCGCCACCCTAGGCGGGAGGGCCATCGATACGCAGTATTTT. This encodes CASSATLGGRAIDTQYF. The full variable domain, in which reference TRBV13 and TRBJ2-3 provide the parts outside the CDR3, is AAGVIQSPRHLIKEKRETATLKCYPIPRHDTVYWYQQGPGQDPQFLISFYEKMQSDKGSIPDRFSAQQFSDYHSELNMSSLELGDSALYFCASSATLGGRAIDTQYFGPGTRLTVL.

The J gene is TRBJ2-5, the V gene TRBV11-2; D is perhaps TRBD2 (6 bases). CDR1 is SGHAT and CDR2 is FQNNGV in the germline V gene. Between the trimmed V and J ends, which lost 3 bases and 8 bases, there was a span of 16 bases. The CDR3 runs to 14 residues. The CDR3 loop is CASSFRTGLITQYF. The CDR3 nucleotides read TGTGCCAGCAGCTTTCGGACGGGACTTATTACCCAGTACTTC.

The chain couples TRBV7-3 to TRBJ2-7; tentatively, D is TRBD2 (6 bases). CDR1 is SGHTA and CDR2 is FQGTGA in the germline V gene. This CDR3 comprises 12 residues. The germline V and J ends were trimmed by 4 bases and 3 bases, with 7 bases remaining between them. As DNA, the CDR3 is TGTGCCAGCAGCTCGGACTACTACGAGCAGTACTTC. Translation: CASSSDYYEQYF. The whole variable domain, remainder taken from reference TRBV7-3 and TRBJ2-7, is GAGVSQTPSNKVTEKGKYVELRCDPISGHTALYWYRQSLGQGPEFLIYFQGTGAADDSGLPNDRFFAVRPEGSVSTLKIQRTERGDSAVYLCASSSDYYEQYFGPGTRLTVT.

This chain joins TRBV5-1 and TRBJ1-5; 11 bases align to TRBD1. The V and J ends lost 4 bases and 9 bases, in that order; junction bases with no gene match: 6. Germline loops: CDR1 SGHRS, CDR2 YFSETQ. The CDR3 length is 14 residues. The CDR3 DNA reads TGCGCCAGCAGCGCGGGACAGGGGGTTCCGCCCCAGCATTTT. This codes for CASSAGQGVPPQHF. Combining the CDR3 with reference TRBV5-1 and TRBJ1-5 gives the whole variable domain KAGVTQTPRYLIKTRGQQVTLSCSPISGHRSVSWYQQTPGQGLQFLFEYFSETQRNKGNFPGRFSGRQFSNSRSEMNVSTLELGDSALYLCASSAGQGVPPQHFGDGTRLSIL.

The gene calls are TRBV28 and TRBJ2-7; the D gene is possibly TRBD1 (6 bases). This CDR3 is 14 amino acids long. V lost 5 bases to trimming and J lost 6 bases, with 17 bases between them. Looked up from germline, CDR1 is MDHEN and CDR2 is SYDVKM. The CDR3 DNA is TGTGCCAGCAGTCTTTACTACAGGGTAAGCGAGCAGTACTTC. Amino acids: CASSLYYRVSEQYF.

The V and J genes are TRBV27 and TRBJ1-1; D not certain. The V and J ends lost 3 bases and 4 bases respectively, with 9 bases between them. This CDR3 has 13 amino acids. Germline V CDR1 and CDR2: MNHEY, SMNVEV (reference sequence). This CDR3 is CASSLSPLTEAFF. The CDR3 DNA follows: TGTGCCAGCAGTTTGTCCCCTCTCACTGAAGCTTTCTTT.

The rearrangement links TRBV2 to TRBJ2-5; 10 bases match TRBD1. The germline V gene has CDR1 SNHLY and CDR2 FYNNEI. V lost 10 bases to trimming and J lost 4 bases; unmatched junction nucleotides: 15. This CDR3 spans 16 amino acids. Here the CDR3 DNA reads TGTGCCACGCGCCCCGCTGGGGGACAGGGGAGAGAGACCCAGTACTTC. Its translation is CATRPAGGQGRETQYF.

The chain links TRBV28 to TRBJ1-1, with 9 nucleotides matching TRBD1. This CDR3 has 15 amino acids. V lost 4 bases and J lost 4; bases outside the gene matches: 7. Germline-derived CDR1 and CDR2 are MDHEN and SYDVKM. The CDR3 sequence: CASSWGTGLITEAFF. CDR3 in DNA: TGTGCCAGCAGTTGGGGGACAGGGCTCATCACTGAAGCTTTCTTT.

The CDR3 sequence: CASTLRSGGTLHF. For the CDR3, the DNA is TGTGCCAGCACCCTAAGATCGGGGGGGACCTTGCATTTT. The chain recombines TRBV6-1 with TRBJ1-5; D may be TRBD1 (5 bases). V was cut by 7 bases and J by 15 bases, with 22 bases left in between. There are 13 residues in the CDR3. Germline loops: CDR1 MNHNS, CDR2 SASEGT.

V usage is TRBV28 and J usage is TRBJ2-4, with 8 bases that match TRBD1. Germline values: CDR1 MDHEN, CDR2 SYDVKM. This CDR3 has 13 amino acids. Trimming cost V 5 bases and J 9 bases; bases outside gene matches: 6. For the CDR3, the DNA is TGTGCCAGCAGTACGCGGACAGGGCCCATTCAGTACTTC. Its protein is CASSTRTGPIQYF.

This chain joins TRBV28 and TRBJ1-5; perhaps TRBD1 as D (5 bases). Trimming shortened V by 3 bases and J by 2 bases, and 14 bases separated the two germline ends. The CDR3 has 16 amino acids. In germline, CDR1 is MDHEN, CDR2 SYDVKM. The CDR3 here is CASSFLRGGGNQPQHF. CDR3 nucleotides: TGTGCCAGCAGTTTTTTAAGGGGAGGAGGCAATCAGCCCCAGCATTTT.

The chain uses TRBV7-2 and TRBJ1-4; D is ambiguous. This CDR3 spans 12 amino acids. Per the germline V gene, CDR1 is SGHTA and CDR2 is FQGNSA. The V end was cut by 11 bases, the J end by 8 bases, with 15 bases between. CDR3 sequence reads: CAGHLRGEKLFF. CDR3 DNA sequence: TGTGCCGGGCACTTGAGAGGGGAAAAACTGTTTTTT.

The gene calls are TRBV13 and TRBJ1-1; D gene ambiguous. CDR1 is PRHDT and CDR2 is FYEKMQ in the germline V gene (reference sequence). The CDR3 contains 14 residues. The germline V and J ends were trimmed by 0 bases and 1 base, with 6 bases remaining between them. The CDR3 spells CASSLGRQNTEAFF. For the CDR3, the DNA is TGTGCCAGCAGCTTAGGCAGGCAGAACACTGAAGCTTTCTTT.

The rearrangement links TRBV9 to TRBJ2-2, with a tentative D call TRBD2 (6 bases). Germline V lookup: CDR1 SGDLS, CDR2 YYNGEE. The CDR3 extends over 16 amino acids. V lost 0 bases and J 0 bases, leaving 9 bases between the germline ends. The CDR3 bases are TGTGCCAGCAGCGTAGGTAGCGGAGCGAACACCGGGGAGCTGTTTTTT. Translated: CASSVGSGANTGELFF. Full variable domain (rest looked up from reference TRBV9 and TRBJ2-2): DSGVTQTPKHLITATGQRVTLRCSPRSGDLSVYWYQQSLDQGLQFLIQYYNGEERAKGNILERFSAQQFPDLHSELNLSSLELGDSALYFCASSVGSGANTGELFFGEGSRLTVL.

This chain joins TRBV7-2 and TRBJ2-7; TRBD2 agrees at 7 bases. Trimming removed 3 bases from V and 2 bases from J; junction bases left unmatched: 4. Per the germline V gene, CDR1 is SGHTA and CDR2 is FQGNSA. The CDR3 runs to 14 residues. The CDR3 DNA is TGTGCCAGCAGCTTCCGTGGGAGGGCCTACGAGCAGTACTTC. It yields the protein CASSFRGRAYEQYF.